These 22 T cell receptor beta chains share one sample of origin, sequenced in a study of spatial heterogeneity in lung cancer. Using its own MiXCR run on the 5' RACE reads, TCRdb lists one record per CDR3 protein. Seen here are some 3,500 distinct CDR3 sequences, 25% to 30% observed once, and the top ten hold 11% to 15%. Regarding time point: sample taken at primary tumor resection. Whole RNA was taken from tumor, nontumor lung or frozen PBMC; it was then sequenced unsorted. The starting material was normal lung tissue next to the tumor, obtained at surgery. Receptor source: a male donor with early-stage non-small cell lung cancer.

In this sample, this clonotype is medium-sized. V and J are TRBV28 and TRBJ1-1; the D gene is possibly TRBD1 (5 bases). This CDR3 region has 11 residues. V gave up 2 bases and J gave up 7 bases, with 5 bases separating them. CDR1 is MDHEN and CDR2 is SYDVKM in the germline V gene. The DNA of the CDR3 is TGTGCCAGCAGTTTAAGGGGTGAAGCTTTCTTT. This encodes CASSLRGEAFF.

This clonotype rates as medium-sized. The CDR3 nucleotides are TGTGCCAGCAGCCAAGACGGTGGTCGGAGAGAGACCCAGTACTTC. Translated: CASSQDGGRRETQYF. The rearrangement joins TRBV3-1 to TRBJ2-5; D uncertain. The CDR3 consists of 15 residues. Between the trimmed V and J ends, which lost 0 bases and 4 bases, there was a span of 12 bases. Germline V CDR1 and CDR2: LGHDT, YNNKEL (reference sequence).

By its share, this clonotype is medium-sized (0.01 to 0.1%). The CDR3 DNA sequence: TGTGCCAGCAGACGTACGGGACAGGGTGTGTATTTT. It yields the protein CASRRTGQGVYF. The J gene is TRBJ2-3, the V gene TRBV7-2; 9 bases match TRBD1. This CDR3 has 12 amino acids. Germline V gives CDR1 SGHTA, CDR2 FQGNSA. J lost 14 bases, V lost 6 bases, and 9 bases had no gene match. The variable domain in full, completed from reference TRBV7-2 and TRBJ2-3, reads GAGVSQSPSNKVTEKGKDVELRCDPISGHTALYWYRQSLGQGLEFLIYFQGNSAPDKSGLPSDRFSAERTGGSVSTLTIQRTQQEDSAVYLCASRRTGQGVYFGPGTRLTVL.

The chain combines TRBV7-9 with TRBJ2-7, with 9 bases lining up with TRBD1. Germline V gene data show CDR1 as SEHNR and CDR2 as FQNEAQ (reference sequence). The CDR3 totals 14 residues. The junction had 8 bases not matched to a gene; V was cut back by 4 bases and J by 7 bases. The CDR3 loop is CASSSRTGEREQYF. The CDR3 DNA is TGTGCCAGCAGCTCGAGGACAGGGGAACGGGAGCAGTACTTC.

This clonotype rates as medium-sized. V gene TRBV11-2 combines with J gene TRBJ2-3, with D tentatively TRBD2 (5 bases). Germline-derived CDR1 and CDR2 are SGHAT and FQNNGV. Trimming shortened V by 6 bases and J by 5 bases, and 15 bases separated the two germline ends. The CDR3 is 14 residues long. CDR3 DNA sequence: TGTGCCAGCAGTACACTAACGGGAATAGATACGCAGTATTTT. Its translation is CASSTLTGIDTQYF.

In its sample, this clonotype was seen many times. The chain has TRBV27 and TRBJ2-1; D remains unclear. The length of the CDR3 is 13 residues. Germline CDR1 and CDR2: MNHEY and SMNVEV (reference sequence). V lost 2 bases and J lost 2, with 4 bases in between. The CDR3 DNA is TGTGCCAGCAGTTTAGGTGCCTACAATGAGCAGTTCTTC. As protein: CASSLGAYNEQFF.

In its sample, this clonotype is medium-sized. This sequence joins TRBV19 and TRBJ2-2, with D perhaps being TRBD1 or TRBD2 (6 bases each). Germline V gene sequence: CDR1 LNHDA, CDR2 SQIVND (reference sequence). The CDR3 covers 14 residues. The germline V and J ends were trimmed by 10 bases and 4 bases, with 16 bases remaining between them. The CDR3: CATSEGDLTGELFF. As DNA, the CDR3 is TGTGCCACCTCGGAGGGGGACCTCACCGGGGAGCTGTTTTTT.

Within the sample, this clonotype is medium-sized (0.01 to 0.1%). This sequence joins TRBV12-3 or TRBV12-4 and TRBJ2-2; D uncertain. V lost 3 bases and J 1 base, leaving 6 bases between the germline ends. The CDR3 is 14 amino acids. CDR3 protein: CASSFGLNTGELFF. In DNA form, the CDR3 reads TGTGCCAGCAGTTTCGGATTGAACACCGGGGAGCTGTTTTTT.

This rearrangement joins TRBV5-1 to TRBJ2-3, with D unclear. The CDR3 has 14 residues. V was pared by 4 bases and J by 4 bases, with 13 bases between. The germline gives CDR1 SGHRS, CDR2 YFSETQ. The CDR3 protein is CASSREQVADTQYF. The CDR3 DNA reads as TGCGCCAGCAGCCGAGAACAAGTAGCAGATACGCAGTATTTT.

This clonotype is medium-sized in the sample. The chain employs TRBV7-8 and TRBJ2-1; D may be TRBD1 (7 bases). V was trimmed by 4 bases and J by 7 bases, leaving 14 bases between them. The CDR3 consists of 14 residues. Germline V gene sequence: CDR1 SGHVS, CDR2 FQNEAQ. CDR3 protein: CASSSFSGGNEQFF. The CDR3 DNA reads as TGTGCCAGCAGCTCGTTTTCAGGGGGGAATGAGCAGTTCTTC.

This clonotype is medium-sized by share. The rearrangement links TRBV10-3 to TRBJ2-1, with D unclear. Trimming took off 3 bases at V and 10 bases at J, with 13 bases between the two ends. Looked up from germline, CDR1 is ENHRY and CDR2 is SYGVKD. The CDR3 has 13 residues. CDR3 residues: CAISEGPPPEQFF. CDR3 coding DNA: TGTGCCATCAGTGAAGGCCCCCCCCCCGAGCAGTTCTTC.

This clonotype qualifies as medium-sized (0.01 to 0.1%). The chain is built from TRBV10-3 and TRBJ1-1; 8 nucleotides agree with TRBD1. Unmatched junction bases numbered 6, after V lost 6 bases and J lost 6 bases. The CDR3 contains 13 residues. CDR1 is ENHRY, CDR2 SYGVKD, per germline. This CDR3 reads CAIRRDRGAEAFF. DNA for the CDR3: TGTGCCATCAGGCGAGACAGGGGTGCTGAAGCTTTCTTT.

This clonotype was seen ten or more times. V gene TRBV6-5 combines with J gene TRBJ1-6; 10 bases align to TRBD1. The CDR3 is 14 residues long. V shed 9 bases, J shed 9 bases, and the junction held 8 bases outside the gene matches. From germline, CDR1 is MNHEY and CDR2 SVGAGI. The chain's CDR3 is CASGSGQGGSPLHF. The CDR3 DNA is TGTGCCAGTGGTAGCGGACAGGGGGGTTCACCCCTCCACTTT.

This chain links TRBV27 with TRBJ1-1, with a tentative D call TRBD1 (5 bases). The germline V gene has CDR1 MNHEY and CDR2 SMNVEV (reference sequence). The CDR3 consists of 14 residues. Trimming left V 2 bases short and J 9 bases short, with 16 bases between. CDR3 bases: TGTGCCAGCAGTTTAGGGGTATCAGGGAGTAAAGCTTTCTTT. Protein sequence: CASSLGVSGSKAFF.

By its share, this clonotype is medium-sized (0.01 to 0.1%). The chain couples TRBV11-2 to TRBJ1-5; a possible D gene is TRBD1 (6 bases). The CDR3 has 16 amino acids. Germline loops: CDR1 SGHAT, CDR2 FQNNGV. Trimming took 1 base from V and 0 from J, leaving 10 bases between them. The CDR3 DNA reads TGTGCCAGCAGCTTAGGGGGGGCGTATAGCAATCAGCCCCAGCATTTT. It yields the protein CASSLGGAYSNQPQHF. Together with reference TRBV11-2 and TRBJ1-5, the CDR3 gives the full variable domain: EAGVAQSPRYKIIEKRQSVAFWCNPISGHATLYWYQQILGQGPKLLIQFQNNGVVDDSQLPKDRFSAERLKGVDSTLKIQPAKLEDSAVYLCASSLGGAYSNQPQHFGDGTRLSIL.

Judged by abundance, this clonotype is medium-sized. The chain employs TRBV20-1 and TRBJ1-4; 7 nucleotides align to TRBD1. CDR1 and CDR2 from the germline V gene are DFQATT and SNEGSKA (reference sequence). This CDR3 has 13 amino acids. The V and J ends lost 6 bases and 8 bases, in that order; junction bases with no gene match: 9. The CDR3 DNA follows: TGCAGTGCCAGACAGGGAGGTGGAGAAAAACTGTTTTTT. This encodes CSARQGGGEKLFF.

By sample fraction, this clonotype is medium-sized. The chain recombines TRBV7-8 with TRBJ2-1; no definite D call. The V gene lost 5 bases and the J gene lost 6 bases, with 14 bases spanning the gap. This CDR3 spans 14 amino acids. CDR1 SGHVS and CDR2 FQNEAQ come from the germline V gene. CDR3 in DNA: TGTGCCAGCAGCCCGACCATCCTGGGCAATGAGCAGTTCTTC. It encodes CASSPTILGNEQFF.

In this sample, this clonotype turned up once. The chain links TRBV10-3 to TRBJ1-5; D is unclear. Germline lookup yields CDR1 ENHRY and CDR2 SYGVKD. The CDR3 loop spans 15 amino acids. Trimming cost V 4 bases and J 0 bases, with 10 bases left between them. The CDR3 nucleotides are TGTGCCATCAGTGCGGGCAGGCATAGCAATCAGCCCCAGCATTTT. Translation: CAISAGRHSNQPQHF.

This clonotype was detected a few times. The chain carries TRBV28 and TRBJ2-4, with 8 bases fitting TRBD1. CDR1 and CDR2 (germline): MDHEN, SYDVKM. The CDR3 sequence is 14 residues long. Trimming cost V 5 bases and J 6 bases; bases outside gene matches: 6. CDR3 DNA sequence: TGTGCCAGCAGTACTCAGGGGGCTCGAAACATTCAGTACTTC. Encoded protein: CASSTQGARNIQYF.

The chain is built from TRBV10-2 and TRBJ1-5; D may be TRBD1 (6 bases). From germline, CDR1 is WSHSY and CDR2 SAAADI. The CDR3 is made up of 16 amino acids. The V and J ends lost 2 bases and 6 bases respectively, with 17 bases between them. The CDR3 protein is CASSEKGGGWAQPQHF. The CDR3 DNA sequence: TGCGCCAGCAGTGAGAAGGGGGGCGGGTGGGCTCAGCCCCAGCATTTT.

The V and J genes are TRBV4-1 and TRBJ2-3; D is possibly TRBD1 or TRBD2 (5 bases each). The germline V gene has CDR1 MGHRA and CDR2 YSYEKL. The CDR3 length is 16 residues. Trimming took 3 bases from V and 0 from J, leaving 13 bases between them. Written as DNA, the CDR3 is TGCGCCAGCAGCCACCAAGGGGACCCTAGCACAGATACGCAGTATTTT. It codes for CASSHQGDPSTDTQYF.

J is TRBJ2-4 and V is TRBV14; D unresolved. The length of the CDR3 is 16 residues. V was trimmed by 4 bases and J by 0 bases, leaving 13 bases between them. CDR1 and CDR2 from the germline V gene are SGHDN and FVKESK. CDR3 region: CASSPGWSRAKNIQYF. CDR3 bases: TGTGCCAGCAGCCCTGGGTGGTCTCGAGCCAAAAACATTCAGTACTTC.